Listed here is a single TCR beta chain. This clonotype was recorded at least ten times. There is no known antigen for this receptor. Within one base of it there is no much larger clone, and no base qualities were kept. All donors were healthy Caucasians. The twin cohort consisted of three pairs of female monozygotic twins, all aged roughly 18 to 29 years. RNA for TCR libraries was isolated from peripheral blood mononuclear cells. The data stem from a study of identical twins (dated by TCRdb to the mid-2010s). For context, the study as a whole: To test whether fetal clonotypes persist, this study deep-sequenced TCR alpha and beta repertoires from monozygotic twins, from unrelated adults of various ages, and from cord blood. To rule out contamination, the twin experiments were replicated at different times with different library preparation protocols. What the study reported, not specific to this receptor: Compared with coincidental sharing between unrelated individuals, an excess of low generation-probability sequences was observed among out-of-frame TCR alpha sequences shared between twins. Zero-insertion analyses could be partly confounded by invariant T cells such as MAIT and iNKT, though diverse VJ usage argued against such confounding for most clonotypes. Excess twin sharing in beta out-of-frame sequences was weaker because fewer shared sequences lowered the signal-to-noise ratio. Because the same donors could not be followed over many years, the conclusions depended on cross-sectional statistical analysis. Recombination models systematically underestimated out-of-frame TCR alpha sharing in monozygotic twins but agreed with sharing between unrelated individuals. Fewer insertions were carried by abundant cord blood beta clonotypes; a weaker similar trend was observed in young adult naive repertoires, while no such trend was observed in memory repertoires.

Receptor amplification or capture employed 5' RACE. The sequencer listed for this sample is Illumina HiSeq 2000. Template switching added a universal primer binding site, and the final cDNA carried a unique molecular identifier that allowed TCR cDNA molecules to be counted accurately. Specific primers in the conserved constant-segment region were used to synthesize first-strand cDNA for TCR alpha and beta chains. To control for contamination, every cDNA library was double barcoded, receiving both a SMART-Mk sample barcode and Illumina barcodes. TruSeq adapter sequences along with Illumina sample barcodes were introduced in two successive PCR steps. The Illumina HiSeq platform was used with custom primers to sequence TCR alpha and beta cDNA libraries. The paper's data handling went like this. MiGEC processed the raw reads to extract unique molecular identifiers, while MiXCR was used to determine the CDR3 positions. For each individual, recombination models were inferred using an EM algorithm with the repgenHMM and IGoR tools. Shared clonotypes were analyzed with the tcR package in R, and sharing was normalized by the product of cloneset sizes. Out-of-frame nonproductive sequences were analyzed to study raw recombination free of thymic and clonal selection effects. Clones were called with MiXCR by TCRdb after fastp trimmed the public reads at Q25, and only in-frame beta chains were retained. Every entry covers one CDR3 protein and lists the most common genes and DNA from its rows. Clone size and V and J calls follow TCRdb, not the original study. Across this sample there are some 730,000 distinct CDR3 sequences, with around a sixth seen only once. Of the sample, around 12% falls within the top ten clones.

The same sample was also studied in work on T cells expressing NK-cell markers. The second study also describes: TCR beta-chain repertoires were profiled in sorted CD3+CD56+NKG2C+, CD3+CD56+NKG2C- and CD3+CD56-NKG2C+ T-cell subsets from several donors. Most of the eight sequenced donors were HCMV-seropositive and one was HCMV-seronegative. In several experiments an anti-gammadeltaTCR antibody was added to restrict sorting to alphabetaTCR-expressing T cells. For 5 or 6 donors, the dominant CD3+CD56+NKG2C+ clonotypes were among the top 10 CD8+ clonotypes and accounted for 1.0-7.0% of CD8+ T cells. Those dominant clonotypes were again the most abundant among CD3+CD56-NKG2C+ cells in a few donors, at about 25-60.1%. It remained unclear whether the expanded NKG2C-expressing T cell clones were specific for HCMV antigens. The eight sequenced donors were randomly selected healthy volunteers, three men and five women. HCMV serostatus was determined by detecting HCMV-specific IgG in serum with a commercial ELISA kit. For six donors, bulk peripheral blood T-cell repertoires were additionally sequenced from unsorted PBMC. MIGEC was used to demultiplex reads and group reads by UMI, and MiTCR was used to assemble and quantify clonotypes. To exclude erroneous sequences, any TCR cDNA sequence not supported by at least two reads was discarded. The tcR package was used for downstream repertoire analysis, and clonotypes were matched across fractions by CDR3 nucleotide sequence plus V segment. VDJmatch was used to annotate antigen specificity against VDJdb, with one amino acid substitution in CDR3 permitted.

Sequencing was performed on PBMCs. The clonotype comes from a woman between 18 and 29 years old in good health.

The CDR3 in this case is CASSLGLAGTYEQYF. The sequenced DNA is TGTGCCAGCAGCTTGGGGCTAGCGGGGACCTACGAGCAGTACTTC. This receptor chain uses TRBV12-3 or TRBV12-4 and TRBJ2-7; 9 bases in the junction line up with TRBD2. The CDR3 runs 15 residues from the cysteine to the phenylalanine. Only the CDR3 DNA stays, 45 bases, in frame from base 1. Clipping removes 6 bases from V and 2 bases from J, with 8 as the unmatched junction base count.